This entry features one TCR beta chain sequence. What it recognizes is unknown. Repertoires were generated with immunoSEQ multiplex PCR, while TCRdb's copy carries only in-frame clones and drops some. Among almost 85,000 clones listed, 90% to 95% were seen once. The source of the sample is a study of graft-versus-host responses after intestinal transplantation. In the study overall: All recipients were transplanted with multivisceral, liver-intestinal, or isolated intestinal grafts.

The TCR comes from a human donor who received an intestinal transplant. Sequencing was performed on unstimulated CD4+ T cells sorted from spleen or lymph node cells, taken before intestinal transplant.

Here the CDR3 reads CSVGGQGAFGGYTF. The CDR3 DNA reads as TGCAGCGTTGGGGGCCAGGGGGCTTTTGGTGGCTACACCTTC. This chain uses TRBV29-1 with TRBJ1-2; TRBD1 agrees at 8 bases. The germline V gene has CDR1 SQVTM and CDR2 ANQGSEA. CDR3 length equals 14 residues. J gave up 7 bases and V 4 bases, and 11 bases lay outside the gene matches.